The rows below give T cell receptor beta chains drawn from one sample of a study of blood T cell repertoires in COVID-19. This table comes from immunoSEQ multiplex PCR, and its TCRdb copy is limited to in-frame clones, with some not included. The sample holds under 50,000 clones, around 79% seen once. The specimen sequenced was peripheral blood. The receptors stem from a man between 70 and 80 years old with acute or convalescent COVID-19. CDR3s include the opening cysteine and the closing phenylalanine or tryptophan. The D gene is left open where the match is weak. A row's size may be missing; if present it is once, few, many or a size class.

>TRBJ1-2|TRBV28|.|.
CASGYRESFYGYTF
TGTGCCAGCGGTTACAGGGAAAGTTTCTATGGCTACACCTTC
>TRBJ2-3|TRBV10-2|.|.
CASSDQSTDTQYF
TGCGCCAGCAGTGACCAGAGCACAGATACGCAGTATTTT
>TRBJ1-5|TRBV25-1|TRBD1|.
CASSPTGNQPQHF
TGTGCCAGCAGCCCGACAGGGAATCAGCCCCAGCATTTT
>TRBJ2-5|TRBV5-1|.|.
CASSPREGGNPQYF
TGCGCCAGCAGCCCCCGGGAAGGGGGAAACCCCCAGTACTTC
>TRBJ1-1|TRBV6-2/TRBV6-3|.|.
CASSYSWQTGINTEAFF
TGTGCCAGCAGTTACTCGTGGCAGACTGGAATAAACACTGAAGCTTTCTTT
>TRBJ2-1|TRBV7-9|.|.
CASSFPHYNEQFF
TGTGCCAGCAGCTTCCCCCACTACAATGAGCAGTTCTTC
>TRBJ2-7|TRBV5-6|.|.
CASNLAGPYEQYF
TGTGCCAGCAACCTGGCGGGGCCCTACGAGCAGTACTTC
>TRBJ1-3|TRBV5-1|TRBD1|.
CASRRDSVPGNTIYF
TGCGCCAGCAGACGGGACAGCGTACCTGGAAACACCATATATTTT
>TRBJ1-1|TRBV24-1|TRBD1|.
CATMTGGADKGTEAFF
TGTGCCACCATGACAGGGGGCGCCGACAAGGGGACTGAAGCTTTCTTT
>TRBJ1-5|TRBV10-3|.|.
CAISGDITQPQHF
TGTGCCATCAGTGGGGACATTACTCAGCCCCAGCATTTT
>TRBJ2-6|TRBV19|.|.
CATDSTGHSGANVLTF
TGTGCCACCGATTCGACAGGACACTCTGGGGCCAACGTCCTGACTTTC
>TRBJ2-3|TRBV9|.|.
CASSVDQATDTQYF
TGTGCCAGCAGCGTAGACCAGGCGACAGATACGCAGTATTTT
>TRBJ2-1|TRBV2|TRBD2|.
CASSEARGTSYEQFF
TGTGCCAGCAGTGAAGCGCGTGGGACTAGCTATGAGCAGTTCTTC
>TRBJ2-5|TRBV6-5|.|once
CASWTSLGETQYF
TGTGCCAGCTGGACTTCCCTAGGGGAGACCCAGTACTTC
>TRBJ2-1|TRBV11-2|.|.
CASSLEAYNEQFF
TGTGCCAGCAGCTTGGAGGCCTACAATGAGCAGTTCTTC
>TRBJ1-2|TRBV25-1|.|.
CASSESILGTRNYGYTF
TGTGCCAGCAGTGAATCGATCCTGGGGACAAGGAACTATGGCTACACCTTC
>TRBJ2-2|TRBV28|TRBD2|few
CASRRLAGASNTGELFF
TGTGCCAGCAGAAGACTAGCGGGAGCCTCGAACACCGGGGAGCTGTTTTTT
>TRBJ1-5|TRBV6-6|.|.
CASSYQGWNQPQHF
TGTGCCAGCAGTTATCAGGGGTGGAATCAGCCCCAGCATTTT
>TRBJ2-2|TRBV4-1|TRBD2|.
CASSQAERETGELFF
TGCGCCAGCAGCCAGGCGGAGCGGGAGACCGGGGAGCTGTTTTTT
>TRBJ2-7|TRBV18|.|.
CASSPPSRLRYEQYF
TGTGCCAGCTCACCACCGTCACGACTTCGGTACGAGCAGTACTTC
>TRBJ1-1|TRBV7-9|.|.
CASSLLGVSAEAFF
TGTGCCAGCAGCTTACTAGGGGTGAGCGCTGAAGCTTTCTTT
>TRBJ2-7|TRBV18|TRBD2|once
CASSPTRTSGEQYF
TGTGCCAGCTCACCAACCCGGACTAGTGGCGAGCAGTACTTC
>TRBJ2-7|TRBV29-1|.|.
CSVSTGNTYEQYF
TGCAGCGTCTCCACAGGGAACACCTACGAGCAGTACTTC
>TRBJ2-5|TRBV20-1|TRBD1|few
CSASGDRGGETQYF
TGCAGTGCTAGTGGGGACAGGGGAGGAGAGACCCAGTACTTC